Below, one T cell receptor (beta chain) is given with its context. Its antigen target is currently unknown. No base qualities exist here, and no much larger clone lies one base off it. From the germline V gene, CDR1 is MNHEY and CDR2 is SVGEGT. Including the terminal cysteine and phenylalanine, the CDR3 comprises 16 residues. Only the CDR3 region is kept as DNA, spanning 48 bases read in frame from base 1. Trimming removed 0 bases from V and 2 bases from J, leaving 14 bases between the germline ends. The immunoSEQ Assay, a bias-controlled multiplex PCR, was used to amplify TCRbeta CDR3 regions from genomic DNA. On the study's bioinformatics: The number of nucleated cells in each sample was estimated from the amplification of reference gene primers within the assay. To quantify the absolute abundance of each unique TCRbeta CDR3 rearrangement, sequence reads were collapsed and filtered. For each sample, productive Simpson clonality was calculated as the square root of Simpson's diversity index across productive rearrangements. In its TCRdb copy, this immuneACCESS table keeps in-frame sequences only and misses some clones. Where compared with another copy, unresolved V genes explain less than half of these, and the others have no known cause. The DNA was the basis for D and trimming; V, J and clone size are from that table. The sample table contains tens of thousands of clones; only one count was recorded for 85% of them. Of the sample, roughly 40% falls within the top ten clones.

The sample belongs to a study of blood T cell repertoires in COVID-19 (dated by TCRdb to 2020 to 2021). With regard to the full study: The collaborator samples originated in the United States, Italy and Spain and spanned the acute and convalescent phases of COVID-19. Samples were obtained from the ongoing ImmuneRACE study (first 160 participants) and from approximately 1,200 subjects provided by 6 global collaborators. The dataset comprised deeply sampled blood TCRbeta repertoires from subjects exposed to, actively infected with, or recovered from COVID-19. A de-identified subject ID, COVID-19 status, age in years and sex were almost always included in the sample metadata. The material from the prospective study consisted of cDNA or gDNA derived from T cells, B-cell-depleted T cells, or PBMCs. The repertoires were released in a freely available public database intended as a resource for research on the immune response to SARS-CoV-2. Where available, HLA class I and class II types were obtained from metadata supplied by the sample provider rather than from assay-based typing.

General study outcomes and caveats: The quantity of clinical and demographic metadata differed by source and by participant and was supplied without curation.

Whole blood was collected in K2EDTA tubes by collaborating institutions according to the institutions' own protocols. For TCRbeta analysis, collaborator samples were shipped as frozen whole blood, as isolated PBMCs, or as DNA extracted from either sample type. This chain is built from TRBV6-2 or TRBV6-3 and TRBJ2-7, and TRBD2 may be the D gene, going by 5 matching bases. The sample consisted of peripheral blood. The source is a man older than 75 with acute or convalescent COVID-19. Read as DNA, the sequence is TGTGCCAGCAGTTACTCGAGGCGTCTAGCAGCCTACGAGCAGTACTTC. Its coded protein is CASSYSRRLAAYEQYF.